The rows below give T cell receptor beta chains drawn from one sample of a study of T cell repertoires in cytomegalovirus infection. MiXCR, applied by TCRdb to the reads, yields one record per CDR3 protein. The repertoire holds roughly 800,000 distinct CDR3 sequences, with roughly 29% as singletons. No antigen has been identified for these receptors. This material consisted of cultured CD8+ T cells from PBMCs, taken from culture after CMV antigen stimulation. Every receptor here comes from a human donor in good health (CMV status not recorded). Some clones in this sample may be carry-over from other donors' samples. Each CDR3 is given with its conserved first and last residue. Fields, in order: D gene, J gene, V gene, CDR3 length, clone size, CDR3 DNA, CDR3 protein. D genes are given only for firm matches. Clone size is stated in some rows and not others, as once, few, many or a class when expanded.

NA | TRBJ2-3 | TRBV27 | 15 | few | TGTGCCAGCAATAGTCGTTACTACCCCACAGATACGCAGTATTTT | CASNSRYYPTDTQYF
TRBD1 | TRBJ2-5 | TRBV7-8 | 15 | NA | TGTGCCAGCAGCTCCTCCCGACAGGGCCAAGAGGCCCAGTACTTC | CASSSSRQGQEAQYF
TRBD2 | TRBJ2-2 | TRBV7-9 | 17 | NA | TGTGCCAGCAGCGATCAATGGCTAGCGGGGGGAACCGGGGAGCTGTTTTTT | CASSDQWLAGGTGELFF
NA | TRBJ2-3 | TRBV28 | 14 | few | TGTGCCAGCAGTTTAATAGCTAGCACAGATACGCAGTATTTT | CASSLIASTDTQYF
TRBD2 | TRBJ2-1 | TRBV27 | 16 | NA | TGTGCCAGCAGTTCCGGACTAGTCGGGCCCTACAATGAGCAGTTCTTC | CASSSGLVGPYNEQFF
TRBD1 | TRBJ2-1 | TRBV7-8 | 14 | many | TGTGCCAGCAGCTGGACAGGGGGCAGCTATGAGCAGTTCTTC | CASSWTGGSYEQFF
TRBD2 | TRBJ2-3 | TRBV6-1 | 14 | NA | TGTGCCAGCAGCCCCCGGACTAGCGGGGATACGCAGTATTTT | CASSPRTSGDTQYF
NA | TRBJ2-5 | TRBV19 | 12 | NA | TGTGCCAGACAGGGCCCCGAAGAGACCCAGTACTTC | CARQGPEETQYF
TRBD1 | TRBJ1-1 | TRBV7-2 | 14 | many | TGTGCCAGCAGCTCGAACAGGGGGCGAACTGAAGCTTTCTTT | CASSSNRGRTEAFF
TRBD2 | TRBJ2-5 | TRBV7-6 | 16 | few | TGTGCCAGCAGCTTAGAAGAGCGGGGGGGTTGGGAGACCCAGTACTTC | CASSLEERGGWETQYF
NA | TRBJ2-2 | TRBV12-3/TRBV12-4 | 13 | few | TGTGCCAGCACTCCTGGGAACACCGGGGAGCTGTTTTTT | CASTPGNTGELFF
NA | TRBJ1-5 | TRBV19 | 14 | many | TGTGCCAGTAGTATTGGCAGGGGTGGTCAGCCCCAGCATTTT | CASSIGRGGQPQHF
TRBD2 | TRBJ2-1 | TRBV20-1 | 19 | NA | TGCAGTGCTAGAGATCGGAGGGGTAGCGGGGGGGCCGGTTACAATGAGCAGTTCTTC | CSARDRRGSGGAGYNEQFF
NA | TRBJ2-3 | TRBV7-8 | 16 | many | TGTGCCAGCAGCTCCCGGCAGGGGAGAGATGCAGATACGCAGTATTTT | CASSSRQGRDADTQYF
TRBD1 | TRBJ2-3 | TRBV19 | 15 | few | TGTGCCAGTACCATGAGGGACAGGGTTGCAGATACGCAGTATTTT | CASTMRDRVADTQYF
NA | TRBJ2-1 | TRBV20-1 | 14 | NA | TGCAGTGCTAGAGTGGGGGGCCCTGGCAATGAGCAGTTCTTC | CSARVGGPGNEQFF
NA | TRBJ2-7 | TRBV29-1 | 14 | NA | TGCAGCGTTGGGTCTGGGGGTACTACCTACGAGCAGTACTTC | CSVGSGGTTYEQYF
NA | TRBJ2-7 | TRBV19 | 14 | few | TGTGCCAGTAGTGACGGACAGTATTCCTACGAGCAGTACTTC | CASSDGQYSYEQYF
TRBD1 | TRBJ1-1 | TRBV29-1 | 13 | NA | TGCAGCGCCCCAGGGGGCGCGGGCACTGAAGCTTTCTTT | CSAPGGAGTEAFF
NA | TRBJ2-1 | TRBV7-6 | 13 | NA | TGTGCCAGCAGCTACCCCGGGGTACTTGAGCAGTTCTTC | CASSYPGVLEQFF
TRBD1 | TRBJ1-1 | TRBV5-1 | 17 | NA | TGCGCCAGCAGCTTGTTGGGACAGGGGATTGTGAACACTGAAGCTTTCTTT | CASSLLGQGIVNTEAFF
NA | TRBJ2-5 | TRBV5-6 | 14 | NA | TGTGCCAGCAGCTTGGGGGACTTTCAAGAGACCCAGTACTTC | CASSLGDFQETQYF
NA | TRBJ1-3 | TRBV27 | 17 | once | TGTGCCAGCAGTTTACTCCCGGCCCGAGTAGAGGGAAACACCATATATTTT | CASSLLPARVEGNTIYF
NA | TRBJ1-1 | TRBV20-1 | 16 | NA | TGCAGTGCCTACGCGGTTGGTGACTCGGAGGACACTGAAGCTTTCTTT | CSAYAVGDSEDTEAFF
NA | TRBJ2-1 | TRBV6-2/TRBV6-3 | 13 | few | TGTGCCTCAGCCCGGAGTCCCTACAATGAGCAGTTCTTC | CASARSPYNEQFF
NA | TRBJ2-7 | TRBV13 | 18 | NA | TGTGCCAGCAGCCCACCAAAAGTAGGGGACTTCTTTCGATACGAGCAGTACTTC | CASSPPKVGDFFRYEQYF
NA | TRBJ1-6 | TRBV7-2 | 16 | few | TGTGCCAGCAGCTTAGTTTCAGGGGCCTATAATTCACCCCTCCACTTT | CASSLVSGAYNSPLHF
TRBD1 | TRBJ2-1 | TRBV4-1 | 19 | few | TGCGCCAGCAGCCAAGGCCTTCTACCCGGGACAGGGGATTGGAATGAGCAGTTCTTC | CASSQGLLPGTGDWNEQFF
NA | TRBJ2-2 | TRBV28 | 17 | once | TGTGCCAGCTGGCCGACACCTAGGCCCCCGAACACCGGGGAGCTGTTTTTT | CASWPTPRPPNTGELFF
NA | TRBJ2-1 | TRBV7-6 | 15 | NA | TGTGCCAGCAGCTTATTTAGTCTTACCTACAATGAGCAGTTCTTC | CASSLFSLTYNEQFF
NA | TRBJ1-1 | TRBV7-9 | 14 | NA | TGTGCCAGCAGCTTCGGGCAGCTAGACACTGAAGCTTTCTTT | CASSFGQLDTEAFF
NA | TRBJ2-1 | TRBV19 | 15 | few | TGTGCCAGTAGTATTTCGGGGGAGTACTACAATGAGCAGTTCTTC | CASSISGEYYNEQFF
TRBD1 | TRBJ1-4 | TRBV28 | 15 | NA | TGTGCCAGCAGTTTATTCCGGACAGGGCAAGAAAAACTGTTTTTT | CASSLFRTGQEKLFF
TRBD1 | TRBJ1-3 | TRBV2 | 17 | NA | TGTGCCAGCGCCGGGACAGGGGGCGTCGAGTCTGGAAACACCATATATTTT | CASAGTGGVESGNTIYF
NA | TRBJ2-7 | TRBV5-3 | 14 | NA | TGTGCCAGCAGCTTCGCCTTCGCGGGCTACGAGCAGTACTTC | CASSFAFAGYEQYF
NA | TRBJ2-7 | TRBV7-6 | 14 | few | TGTGCCAGCAGCTTTACGGGACTTAAGGACGAGCAGTACTTC | CASSFTGLKDEQYF
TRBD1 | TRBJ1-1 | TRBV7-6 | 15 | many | TGTGCCAGCAGCCCTGGGACAGGGGGAGTGCCTGAAGCTTTCTTT | CASSPGTGGVPEAFF
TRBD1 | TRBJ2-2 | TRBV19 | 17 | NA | TGTGCCAGTAAATCATGGATGACAGGGGCGCAATCCGGGGAGCTGTTTTTT | CASKSWMTGAQSGELFF
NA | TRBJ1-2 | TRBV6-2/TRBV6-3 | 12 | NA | TGTGCCATCCGGGACGTTTTCTATGGCTACACCTTC | CAIRDVFYGYTF
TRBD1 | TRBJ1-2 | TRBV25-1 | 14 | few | TGTGCCACTTGGACAGGGGGCAATAGTTATGGCTACACCTTC | CATWTGGNSYGYTF
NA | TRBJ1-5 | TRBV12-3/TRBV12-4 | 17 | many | TGTGCCAGCAGTTTCTCACCCGACGGGCATAGCAATCAGCCCCAGCATTTT | CASSFSPDGHSNQPQHF